The 10 T cell receptor beta chains reported below all come from one sample, sequenced in a study of cytomegalovirus exposure and HLA in healthy donors. Vbeta (60) and Jbeta (13) primers were used in the PCR. TCRdb's table, derived via immunoSEQ multiplex PCR, lists solely in-frame clones and lacks some. Among 120,000 or so clones listed, roughly 80% were seen once. The sample comprised PBMCs. These receptors were collected from a woman aged 40 to 49 in good health and CMV-seropositive.

The chain links TRBV2 to TRBJ2-5; possible D gene TRBD1, 6 bases. V was clipped by 5 bases and J by 2 bases, with 12 bases between them. The CDR3 has 14 residues. Germline V gene lookup returns CDR1 SNHLY and CDR2 FYNNEI. The CDR3 reads CASSKDSRQETQYF. CDR3 DNA: TGTGCCAGCAGTAAGGACAGTAGACAAGAGACCCAGTACTTC.

This chain links TRBV5-1 with TRBJ1-3, with D possibly TRBD1 on 5 matching bases. The germline V gene has CDR1 SGHRS and CDR2 YFSETQ. Trimming removed 0 bases from V and 0 bases from J, with 7 bases in between. The CDR3 contains 15 residues. The CDR3 DNA reads TGCGCCAGCAGCTTGGGGGGGGTCTCTGGAAACACCATATATTTT. This encodes CASSLGGVSGNTIYF.

The rearrangement joins TRBV5-1 to TRBJ1-6; TRBD1 aligns across 8 bases. Germline V gene data show CDR1 as SGHRS and CDR2 as YFSETQ. The J segment lost 6 bases and the V segment lost 3 bases, leaving 5 bases of the junction unmatched. The CDR3 length is 15 residues. This CDR3 reads CASSSLQGANSPLHF. CDR3 DNA sequence: TGCGCCAGCAGCTCCCTTCAGGGGGCTAATTCACCCCTCCACTTT.

This clone has just one count. The rearrangement links TRBV6-5 to TRBJ2-2; 10 nucleotides agree with TRBD1. The CDR3 sequence is 14 residues long. Trimming took 6 bases from V and 7 from J; bases not matched to a gene: 5. Germline CDR1 MNHEY, CDR2 SVGAGI. For the CDR3, the DNA is TGTGCCAGCAGCACGGACAGGGGGATCGGGGAGCTGTTTTTT. It is translated as CASSTDRGIGELFF.

The chain is built from TRBV27 and TRBJ1-1; D perhaps matches TRBD1 (5 bases). Germline V CDR1 and CDR2: MNHEY, SMNVEV (reference sequence). The length of the CDR3 is 14 residues. Deletions cut 4 bases from V and 4 bases from J, with 13 bases between. CDR3 in DNA: TGTGCCAGCAGTTCGGGGGGAGAGGGCACTGAAGCTTTCTTT. Amino acids: CASSSGGEGTEAFF.

V usage is TRBV7-6 and J usage is TRBJ1-2, with D possibly matching TRBD1 (5 bases). The length of the CDR3 is 15 residues. The germline V and J ends were trimmed by 5 bases and 5 bases, with 18 bases remaining between them. Germline V gene sequence: CDR1 SGHVS, CDR2 FNYEAQ. CDR3 in DNA: TGTGCCAGCAGCCAAGACAGTAACCCCTTTTATGGCTACACCTTC. The encoded protein is CASSQDSNPFYGYTF.

This chain uses TRBV7-9 with TRBJ1-3, with D unclear. Deletions cut 5 bases from V and 0 bases from J, with 14 bases between. Germline lookup yields CDR1 SEHNR and CDR2 FQNEAQ (reference sequence). This CDR3 has 16 residues. The CDR3 nucleotides are TGTGCCAGCAGCGCCATCGCGGCAGCCTCTGGAAACACCATATATTTT. Its protein is CASSAIAAASGNTIYF.

For the CDR3, the DNA is TGTGCCAGCAGCCCGACTAGCGGGGGGGCCGGGGAGACCCAGTACTTC. Translation: CASSPTSGGAGETQYF. The gene calls are TRBV7-9 and TRBJ2-5; 14 bases are a match to TRBD2. Germline trimming cut 5 bases from V and 5 bases from J; bases unmatched to any gene: 7. This CDR3 comprises 16 residues. Germline V lookup: CDR1 SEHNR, CDR2 FQNEAQ (reference sequence).

The chain has TRBV7-9 and TRBJ1-5, with a tentative D call TRBD1 (6 bases). CDR3 length: 15 residues. Germline V lookup: CDR1 SEHNR, CDR2 FQNEAQ (reference sequence). Trimming removed 1 base at V and 3 bases at J, with 10 bases between. CDR3 in amino acids: CASSLGGQPNQPQHF. CDR3 DNA sequence: TGTGCCAGCAGCTTAGGCGGACAGCCCAATCAGCCCCAGCATTTT.

The V gene is TRBV10-1, the J gene TRBJ2-1; 10 bases line up with TRBD2. The CDR3 has 16 residues. Per the germline V gene, CDR1 is WNHNN and CDR2 is SYGVQD (reference sequence). With 6 bases clipped from V and 7 bases from J, the junction kept 12 bases outside the gene matches. The CDR3 DNA reads as TGCGCCAGCAGCGACGGCTCTAGCGGGAGTGGAAATGAGCAGTTCTTC. Translated: CASSDGSSGSGNEQFF.